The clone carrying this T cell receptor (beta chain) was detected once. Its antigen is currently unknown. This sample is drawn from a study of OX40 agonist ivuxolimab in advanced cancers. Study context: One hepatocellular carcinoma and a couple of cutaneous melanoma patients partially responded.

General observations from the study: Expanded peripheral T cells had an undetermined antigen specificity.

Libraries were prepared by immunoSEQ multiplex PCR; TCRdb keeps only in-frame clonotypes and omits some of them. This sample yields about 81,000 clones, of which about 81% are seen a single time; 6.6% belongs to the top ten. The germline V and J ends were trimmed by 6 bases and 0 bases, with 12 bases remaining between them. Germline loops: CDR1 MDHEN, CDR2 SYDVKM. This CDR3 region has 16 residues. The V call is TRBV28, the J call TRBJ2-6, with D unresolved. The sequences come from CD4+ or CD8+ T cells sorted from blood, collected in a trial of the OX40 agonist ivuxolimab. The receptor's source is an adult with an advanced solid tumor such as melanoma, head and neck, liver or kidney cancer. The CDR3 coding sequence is TGTGCCAGCAGGTCCTTGGGGTTCTCTGGGGCCAACGTCCTGACTTTC. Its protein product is CASRSLGFSGANVLTF.